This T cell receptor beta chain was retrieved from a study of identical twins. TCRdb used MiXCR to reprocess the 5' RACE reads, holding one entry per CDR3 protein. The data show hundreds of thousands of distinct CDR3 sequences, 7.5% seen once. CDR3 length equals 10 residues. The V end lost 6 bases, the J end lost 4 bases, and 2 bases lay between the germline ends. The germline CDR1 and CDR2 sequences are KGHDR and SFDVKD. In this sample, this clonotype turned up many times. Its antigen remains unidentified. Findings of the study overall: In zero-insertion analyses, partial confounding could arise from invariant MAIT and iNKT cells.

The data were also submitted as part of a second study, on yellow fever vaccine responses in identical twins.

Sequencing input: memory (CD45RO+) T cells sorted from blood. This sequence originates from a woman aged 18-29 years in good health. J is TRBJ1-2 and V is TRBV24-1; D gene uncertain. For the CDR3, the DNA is TGTGCCACCAGTCCCTATGGCTACACCTTC. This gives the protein CATSPYGYTF.